This T cell receptor beta chain stems from a study of shared clonotypes between healthy human individuals. Here immunoSEQ multiplex PCR was the method, and the copy in TCRdb shows in-frame clones only, minus some. The table records 1.5 million to 1.9 million clones, 95% to 99% of them present only once. This clone was counted a single time. The CDR3 runs 13 residues. The V end lost 6 bases, the J end lost 7 bases, and 12 bases lay between the germline ends. Germline-derived CDR1 and CDR2 are MNHEY and SVGAGI. The chain recombines TRBV6-5 with TRBJ1-4; a weak D match, TRBD1 (6 bases). The TCR originated in a man aged 25 to 40 in good health. Sequenced material: naive CD4+ T cells sorted from blood. Specified subset: CD45RA+ positively selected. In nucleotides, the CDR3 is TGTGCCAGCAGCAACAGGGATCGTGAAAAACTGTTTTTT. Translation: CASSNRDREKLFF.